The next 9 T cell receptor beta chains were all read from a single sample in a study of T-cell memory formation after mild COVID-19. TCRdb used MiXCR to reprocess the 5' RACE reads, holding one entry per CDR3 protein. The sample records about 430,000 distinct CDR3 sequences, 20% to 30% being singletons. Sequencing was done on a sample of PBMCs or a T cell subset sorted from them (not recorded which). The source of these receptors is an adult woman who had mild COVID-19 (a few samples of this study predate the infection). Cell type and time point are not known.

This clonotype showed up just a few times. This rearrangement joins TRBV4-2 to TRBJ2-3, with TRBD2 matching over 14 bases. Trimming cost V 4 bases and J 1 base; bases outside gene matches: 7. The CDR3 runs to 18 residues. Germline V gives CDR1 LGHNA, CDR2 YNFKEQ. CDR3 DNA: TGTGCCAGCAGCCCGGGGACTAGCGGGAGTAGGGGCACAGATACGCAGTATTTT. Its translation: CASSPGTSGSRGTDTQYF.

This clonotype was seen only a few times. The chain joins TRBV2 to TRBJ1-2; no firm D call. Trimming stripped 6 bases from V and 5 bases from J, with 13 bases between. The CDR3 length is 13 residues. CDR1 SNHLY and CDR2 FYNNEI come from the germline V gene. The DNA of the CDR3 is TGTGCCAGCAGCTTTAACGGGGTGTATGGCTACACCTTC. Amino acid sequence: CASSFNGVYGYTF.

This clonotype was seen more than once but under ten times. V is TRBV4-1 and J is TRBJ2-1; 14 bases map to TRBD2. The ends lost 1 base at V and 5 bases at J; junction bases unmatched: 10. Germline lookup yields CDR1 MGHRA and CDR2 YSYEKL. This CDR3 spans 19 amino acids. CDR3 bases: TGCGCCAGCAGCCAAGGCCCTCCGACTAGCGGGGGGGCCAACAATGAGCAGTTCTTC. Protein: CASSQGPPTSGGANNEQFF.

The genes are TRBV12-3 or TRBV12-4 and TRBJ1-2; D might be TRBD1 (5 bases). This CDR3 has 15 amino acids. V lost 3 bases to trimming and J lost 3 bases, with 14 bases between them. The CDR3 sequence: CASSFSGLLDYGYTF. In DNA, the CDR3 is TGTGCCAGCAGTTTCTCGGGGCTCTTAGACTATGGCTACACCTTC.

There are many counts of this clonotype. The rearrangement links TRBV3-1 to TRBJ1-2; D remains unclear. The CDR3 has 11 residues. The germline V gene has CDR1 LGHDT and CDR2 YNNKEL (reference sequence). V gave up 8 bases and J gave up 7 bases, with 11 bases separating them. The CDR3 DNA sequence: TGTGCCAGCGGTCCTAATCGTGGCTACACCTTC. Protein: CASGPNRGYTF.

The chain carries TRBV2 and TRBJ2-2, with D possibly matching TRBD1 (5 bases). The germline V and J ends were trimmed by 6 bases and 2 bases, with 10 bases remaining between them. Per germline, CDR1 SNHLY and CDR2 FYNNEI. The CDR3 is 14 residues long. CDR3 residues: CASRSDSNTGELFF. As DNA, the CDR3 is TGTGCCAGCAGGTCAGACAGCAACACCGGGGAGCTGTTTTTT.

V usage is TRBV6-5 and J usage is TRBJ1-2; TRBD1 matches 9 bases. The CDR3 sequence is 14 residues long. Germline V gives CDR1 MNHEY, CDR2 SVGAGI. The V gene end was trimmed by 5 bases and the J gene end by 3 bases; junction bases not matched to a gene: 4. CDR3 loop: CASSTTGGYYGYTF. In DNA form, the CDR3 reads TGTGCCAGCAGTACTACAGGGGGCTACTATGGCTACACCTTC.

The chain couples TRBV12-3 or TRBV12-4 to TRBJ1-1, with unresolved D. The germline V and J ends were trimmed by 7 bases and 1 base, with 13 bases remaining between them. This CDR3 comprises 14 residues. The CDR3, as DNA: TGTGCCAGCACCCAAAGTAGGGAGAACACTGAAGCTTTCTTT. Its translation: CASTQSRENTEAFF.

This clonotype was seen a handful of times. This chain uses TRBV3-1 with TRBJ2-7; D possibly corresponds to TRBD1 (5 bases). Germline CDR1 and CDR2: LGHDT and YNNKEL (reference sequence). Trimming removed 4 bases from V and 4 bases from J, with 14 bases in between. This CDR3 contains 14 residues. The DNA of the CDR3 is TGTGCCAGCAGCCGTAGTACAGGACCTTACGAGCAGTACTTC. This codes for CASSRSTGPYEQYF.